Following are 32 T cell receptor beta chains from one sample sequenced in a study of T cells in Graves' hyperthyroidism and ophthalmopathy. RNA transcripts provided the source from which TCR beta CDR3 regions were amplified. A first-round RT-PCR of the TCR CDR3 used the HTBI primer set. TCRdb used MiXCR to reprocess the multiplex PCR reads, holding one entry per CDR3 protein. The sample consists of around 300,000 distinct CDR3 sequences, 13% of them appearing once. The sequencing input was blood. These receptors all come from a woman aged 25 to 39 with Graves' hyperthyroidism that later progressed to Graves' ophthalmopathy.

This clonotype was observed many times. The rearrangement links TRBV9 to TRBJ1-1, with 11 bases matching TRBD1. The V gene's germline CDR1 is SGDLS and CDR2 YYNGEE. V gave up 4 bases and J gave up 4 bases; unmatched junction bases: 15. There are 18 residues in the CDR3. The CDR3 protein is CASSTPGTGGLGTTEAFF. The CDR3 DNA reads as TGTGCCAGCAGCACGCCTGGGACAGGGGGGCTGGGGACCACTGAAGCTTTCTTT.

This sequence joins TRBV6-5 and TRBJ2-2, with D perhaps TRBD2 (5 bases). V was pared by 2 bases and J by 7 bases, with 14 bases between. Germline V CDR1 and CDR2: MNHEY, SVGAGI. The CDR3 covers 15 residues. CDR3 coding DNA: TGTGCCAGCAGTTACACCGTTTCGGGAATCGGGGAGCTGTTTTTT. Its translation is CASSYTVSGIGELFF.

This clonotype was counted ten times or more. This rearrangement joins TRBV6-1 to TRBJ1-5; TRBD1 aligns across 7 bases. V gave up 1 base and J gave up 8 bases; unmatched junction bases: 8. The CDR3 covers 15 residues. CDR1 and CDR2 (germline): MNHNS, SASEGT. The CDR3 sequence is CASSEDIRGREPQHF. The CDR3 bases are TGTGCCAGCAGTGAAGATATAAGGGGGCGGGAGCCCCAGCATTTT.

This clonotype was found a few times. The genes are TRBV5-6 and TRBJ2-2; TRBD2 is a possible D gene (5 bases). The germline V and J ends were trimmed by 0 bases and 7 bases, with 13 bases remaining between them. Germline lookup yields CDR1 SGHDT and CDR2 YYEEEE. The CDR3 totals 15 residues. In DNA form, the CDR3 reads TGTGCCAGCAGCTTGGAAGGACTTATCGTCGGGGAGCTGTTTTTT. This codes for CASSLEGLIVGELFF.

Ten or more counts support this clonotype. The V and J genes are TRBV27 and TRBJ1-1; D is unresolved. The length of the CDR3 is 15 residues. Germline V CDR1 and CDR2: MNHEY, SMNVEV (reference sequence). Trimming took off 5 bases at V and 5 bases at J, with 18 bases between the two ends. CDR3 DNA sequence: TGTGCCAGCAGTGCAAACCCCGACCTAGGAACTGAAGCTTTCTTT. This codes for CASSANPDLGTEAFF.

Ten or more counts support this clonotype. The CDR3 bases are TGTGCCAGCAGTTTAGGAGTAGCGGCTGAGCAGTTCTTC. Translation gives CASSLGVAAEQFF. This chain links TRBV27 with TRBJ2-1; tentatively, D is TRBD2 (6 bases). CDR1 and CDR2 from the germline V gene are MNHEY and SMNVEV (reference sequence). Trimming removed 2 bases at V and 9 bases at J, with 11 bases between. The length of the CDR3 is 13 residues.

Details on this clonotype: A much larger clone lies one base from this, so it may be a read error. The CDR3 nucleotides are TGTGCCAGCAGCTTAGCGGGAGGGGGGAGCATTCAGTACTTC. Amino acids: CASSLAGGGSIQYF. The chain employs TRBV7-2 and TRBJ2-4, with D possibly TRBD2 on 7 matching bases. The CDR3 runs to 14 residues. The V gene lost 0 bases and the J gene lost 9 bases, with 12 bases spanning the gap. Germline V gives CDR1 SGHTA, CDR2 FQGNSA.

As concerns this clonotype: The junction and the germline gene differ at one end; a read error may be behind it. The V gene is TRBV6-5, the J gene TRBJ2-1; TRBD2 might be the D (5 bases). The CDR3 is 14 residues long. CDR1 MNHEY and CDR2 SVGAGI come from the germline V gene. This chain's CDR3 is CASSSHVDYNKQFF. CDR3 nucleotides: TGTGCCAGCAGTTCCCACGTCGACTACAATAAGCAGTTCTTC.

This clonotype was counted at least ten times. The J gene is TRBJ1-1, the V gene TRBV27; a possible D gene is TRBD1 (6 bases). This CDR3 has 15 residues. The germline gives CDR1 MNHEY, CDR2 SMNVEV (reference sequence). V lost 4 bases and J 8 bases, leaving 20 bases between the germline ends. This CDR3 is CASSSGGGKVREAFF. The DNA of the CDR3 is TGTGCCAGCAGTTCCGGGGGCGGGAAGGTTCGGGAAGCTTTCTTT.

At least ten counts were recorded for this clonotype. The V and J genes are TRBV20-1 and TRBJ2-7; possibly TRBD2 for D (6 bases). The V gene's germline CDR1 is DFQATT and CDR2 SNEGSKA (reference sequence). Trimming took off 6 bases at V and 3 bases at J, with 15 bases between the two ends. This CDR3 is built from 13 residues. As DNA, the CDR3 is TGCAGTGCCCAGTTCCGGGAGAACTACGAGCAGTACTTC. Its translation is CSAQFRENYEQYF.

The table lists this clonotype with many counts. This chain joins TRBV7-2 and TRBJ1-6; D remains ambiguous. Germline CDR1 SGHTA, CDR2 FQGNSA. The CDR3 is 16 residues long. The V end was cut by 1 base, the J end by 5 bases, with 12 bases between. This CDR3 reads CASSLGGGHNNSPLHF. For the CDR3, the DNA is TGTGCCAGCAGCTTAGGAGGCGGCCATAATAATTCACCCCTCCACTTT.

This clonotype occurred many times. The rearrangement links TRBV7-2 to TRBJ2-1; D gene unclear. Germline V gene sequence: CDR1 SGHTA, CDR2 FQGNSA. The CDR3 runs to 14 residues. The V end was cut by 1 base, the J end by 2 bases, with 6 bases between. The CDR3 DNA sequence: TGTGCCAGCAGCTTAGGATCACCCTACAATGAGCAGTTCTTC. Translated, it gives CASSLGSPYNEQFF.

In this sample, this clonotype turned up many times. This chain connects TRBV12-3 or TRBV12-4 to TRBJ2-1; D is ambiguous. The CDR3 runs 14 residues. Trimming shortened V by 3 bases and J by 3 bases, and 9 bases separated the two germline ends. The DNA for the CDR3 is TGTGCCAGCAGTTTCCCGACCTACTACAATGAGCAGTTCTTC. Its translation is CASSFPTYYNEQFF.

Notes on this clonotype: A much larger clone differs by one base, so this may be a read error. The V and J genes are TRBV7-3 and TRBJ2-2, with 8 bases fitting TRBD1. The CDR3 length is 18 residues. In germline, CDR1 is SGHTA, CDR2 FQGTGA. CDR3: CAGSLTLQGAGAPGELFF. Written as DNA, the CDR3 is TGTGCCGGCAGCTTAACACTCCAGGGGGCAGGGGCCCCCGGGGAGCTGTTTTTT.

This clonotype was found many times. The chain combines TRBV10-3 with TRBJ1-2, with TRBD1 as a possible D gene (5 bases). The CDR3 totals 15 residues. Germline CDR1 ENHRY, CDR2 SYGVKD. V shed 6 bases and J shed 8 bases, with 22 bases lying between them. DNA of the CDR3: TGTGCCATCAGGAACGGGACCTTCCTACGAGGGGGCTACACCTTC. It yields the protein CAIRNGTFLRGGYTF.

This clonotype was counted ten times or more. The DNA of the CDR3 is TGTGCCAGCAGCCCCCTTGGCGGGGGGGGCCAAGATACGCAGTATTTT. Protein product: CASSPLGGGGQDTQYF. The chain employs TRBV11-2 and TRBJ2-3; 9 bases map to TRBD2. Germline loops: CDR1 SGHAT, CDR2 FQNNGV. The CDR3 has 16 amino acids. The V segment lost 5 bases and the J segment 5 bases; nucleotides outside the gene matches: 11.

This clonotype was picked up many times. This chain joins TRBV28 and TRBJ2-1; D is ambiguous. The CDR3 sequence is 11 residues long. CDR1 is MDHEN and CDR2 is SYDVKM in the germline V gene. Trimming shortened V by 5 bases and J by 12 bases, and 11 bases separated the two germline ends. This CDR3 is CASSRNAGQFF. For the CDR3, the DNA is TGTGCCAGCAGTCGAAACGCTGGGCAGTTCTTC. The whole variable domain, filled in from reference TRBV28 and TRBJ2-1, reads DVKVTQSSRYLVKRTGEKVFLECVQDMDHENMFWYRQDPGLGLRLIYFSYDVKMKEKGDIPEGYSVSREKKERFSLILESASTNQTSMYLCASSRNAGQFFGPGTRLTVL.

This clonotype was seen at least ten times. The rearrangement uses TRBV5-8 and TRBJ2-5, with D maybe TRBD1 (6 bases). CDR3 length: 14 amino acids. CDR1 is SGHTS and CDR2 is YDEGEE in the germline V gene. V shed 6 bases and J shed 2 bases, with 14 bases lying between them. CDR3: CASTRQGQQETQYF. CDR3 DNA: TGTGCCAGCACCCGTCAAGGACAGCAAGAGACCCAGTACTTC.

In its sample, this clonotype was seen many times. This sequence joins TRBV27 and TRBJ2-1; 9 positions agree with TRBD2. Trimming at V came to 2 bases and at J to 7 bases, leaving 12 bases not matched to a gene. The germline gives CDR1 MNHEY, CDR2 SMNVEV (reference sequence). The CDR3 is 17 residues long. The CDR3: CASSLPPQAGGRNEQFF. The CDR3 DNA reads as TGTGCCAGCAGTTTACCCCCTCAAGCGGGAGGCCGGAATGAGCAGTTCTTC.

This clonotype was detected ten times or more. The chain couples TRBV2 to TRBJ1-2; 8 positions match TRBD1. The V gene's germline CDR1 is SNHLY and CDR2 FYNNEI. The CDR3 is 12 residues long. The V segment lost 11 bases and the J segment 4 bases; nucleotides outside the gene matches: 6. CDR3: CAAAQGAYGYTF. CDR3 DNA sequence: TGTGCCGCGGCCCAGGGGGCCTATGGCTACACCTTC.

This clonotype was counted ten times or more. The CDR3 loop reads CASSLGPGTAPLGETQYF. DNA for the CDR3: TGTGCCAGCAGCTTAGGACCCGGGACAGCTCCCCTGGGGGAGACCCAGTACTTC. V gene TRBV7-9 combines with J gene TRBJ2-5, with TRBD1 identical over 7 bases. V dropped 1 base and J dropped 5; count of bases not matched to a gene: 16. This CDR3 is 18 amino acids long. CDR1 SEHNR and CDR2 FQNEAQ come from the germline V gene (reference sequence).

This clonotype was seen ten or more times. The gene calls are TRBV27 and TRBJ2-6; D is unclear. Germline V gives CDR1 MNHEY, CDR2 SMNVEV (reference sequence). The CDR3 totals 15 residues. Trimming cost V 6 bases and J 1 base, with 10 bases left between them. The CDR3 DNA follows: TGTGCCAGCAGCTCTTATTCATCTGGGGCCAACGTCCTGACTTTC. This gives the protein CASSSYSSGANVLTF.

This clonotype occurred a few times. The CDR3 sequence is CASSQDGASRYNEQFF. The DNA for the CDR3 is TGCGCCAGCAGCCAAGATGGGGCTAGCAGATACAATGAGCAGTTCTTC. This sequence joins TRBV4-3 and TRBJ2-1; TRBD1 or TRBD2 may be the D gene (5 bases each). CDR3 length: 16 residues. The germline CDR1 and CDR2 sequences are LGHNA and YSLEER. With 0 bases removed from V and 4 bases from J, the gap between germline ends came to 13 bases.

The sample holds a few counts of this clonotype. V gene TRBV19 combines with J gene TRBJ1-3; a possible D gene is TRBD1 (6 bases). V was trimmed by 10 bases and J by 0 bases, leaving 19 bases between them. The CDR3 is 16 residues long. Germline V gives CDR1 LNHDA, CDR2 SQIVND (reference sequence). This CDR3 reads CATRSGGTSSGNTIYF. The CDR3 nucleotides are TGTGCCACAAGAAGTGGGGGCACGAGCTCTGGAAACACCATATATTTT.

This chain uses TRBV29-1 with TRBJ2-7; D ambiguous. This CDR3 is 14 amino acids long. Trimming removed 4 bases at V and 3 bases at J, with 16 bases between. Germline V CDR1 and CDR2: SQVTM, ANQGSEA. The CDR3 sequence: CSVVDLEARYEQYF. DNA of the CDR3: TGCAGCGTTGTAGATCTCGAGGCCCGCTACGAGCAGTACTTC.

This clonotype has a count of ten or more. The CDR3 region is CASSPIVGDRDYGYTF. The CDR3 DNA reads TGTGCCAGCAGCCCGATCGTGGGGGACAGGGACTATGGCTACACCTTC. The gene calls are TRBV7-8 and TRBJ1-2, with 9 nucleotides matching TRBD1. CDR3 size: 16 residues. The V and J ends lost 5 bases and 3 bases, in that order; junction bases with no gene match: 10. Germline-derived CDR1 and CDR2 are SGHVS and FQNEAQ.

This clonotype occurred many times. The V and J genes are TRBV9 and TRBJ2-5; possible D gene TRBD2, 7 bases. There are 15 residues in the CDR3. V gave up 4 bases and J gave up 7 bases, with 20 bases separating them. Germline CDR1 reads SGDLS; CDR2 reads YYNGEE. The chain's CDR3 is CASSPRAGTPGTQYF. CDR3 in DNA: TGTGCCAGCAGCCCAAGAGCGGGGACACCCGGGACCCAGTACTTC.

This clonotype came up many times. The CDR3 here is CSARYGYNEKLFF. The DNA of the CDR3 is TGCAGTGCTAGATACGGGTATAATGAAAAACTGTTTTTT. The V call is TRBV20-1, the J call TRBJ1-4; D gene unclear. The V gene's germline CDR1 is DFQATT and CDR2 SNEGSKA (reference sequence). The V end lost 2 bases, the J end lost 4 bases, and 8 bases lay between the germline ends. This CDR3 has 13 residues.

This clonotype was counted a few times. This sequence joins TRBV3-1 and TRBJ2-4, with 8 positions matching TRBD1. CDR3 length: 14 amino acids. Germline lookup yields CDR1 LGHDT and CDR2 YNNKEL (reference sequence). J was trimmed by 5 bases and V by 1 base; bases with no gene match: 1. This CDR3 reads CASSQAGGENIQYF. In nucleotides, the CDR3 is TGTGCCAGCAGCCAAGCAGGGGGCGAAAACATTCAGTACTTC. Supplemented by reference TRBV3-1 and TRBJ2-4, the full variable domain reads DTAVSQTPKYLVTQMGNDKSIKCEQNLGHDTMYWYKQDSKKFLKIMFSYNNKELIINETVPNRFSPKSPDKAHLNLHINSLELGDSAVYFCASSQAGGENIQYFGAGTRLSVL.

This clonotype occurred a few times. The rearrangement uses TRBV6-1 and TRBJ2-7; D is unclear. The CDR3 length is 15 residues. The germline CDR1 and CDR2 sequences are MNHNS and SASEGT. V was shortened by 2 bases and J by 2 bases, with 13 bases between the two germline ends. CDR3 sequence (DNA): TGTGCCAGCAGTGAAAATTCCGCATATGCCTACGAGCAGTACTTC. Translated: CASSENSAYAYEQYF.

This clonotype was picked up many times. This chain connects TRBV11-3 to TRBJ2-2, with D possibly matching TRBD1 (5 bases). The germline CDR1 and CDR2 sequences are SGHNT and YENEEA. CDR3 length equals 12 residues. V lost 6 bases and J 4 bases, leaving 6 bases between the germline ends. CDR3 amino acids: CASRGVTGELFF. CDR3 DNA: TGTGCCAGCAGAGGGGTCACCGGGGAGCTGTTTTTT.

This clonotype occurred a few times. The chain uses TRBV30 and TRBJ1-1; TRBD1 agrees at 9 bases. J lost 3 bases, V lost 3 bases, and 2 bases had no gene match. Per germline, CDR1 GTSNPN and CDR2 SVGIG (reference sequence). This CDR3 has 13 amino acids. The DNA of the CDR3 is TGTGCCTGGAGGACAGGGGGGGACACTGAAGCTTTCTTT. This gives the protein CAWRTGGDTEAFF.